This T cell receptor (beta chain) was captured by sequencing in a study of T cell repertoires in cytomegalovirus infection. This clonotype was seen many times. MiXCR, run by TCRdb on the reads, gives a single entry per CDR3 protein. This sample yields more than 400,000 distinct CDR3 sequences, of which about a quarter are seen a single time; less than 15% belongs to the top ten. Per the germline V gene, CDR1 is SGHTA and CDR2 is FQGNSA. Deletions cut 3 bases from V and 2 bases from J, with 9 bases between. The CDR3 runs to 14 residues. The chain is built from TRBV7-2 and TRBJ2-3, with D unresolved. The sequence was obtained from a human donor in good health (CMV status not recorded). Some clones in this sample may be carry-over from other donors' samples. Sequenced material: PBMCs. CDR3 sequence (DNA): TGTGCCAGCAGCTTCTTCGAGGACACAGATACGCAGTATTTT. This translates into CASSFFEDTDTQYF.